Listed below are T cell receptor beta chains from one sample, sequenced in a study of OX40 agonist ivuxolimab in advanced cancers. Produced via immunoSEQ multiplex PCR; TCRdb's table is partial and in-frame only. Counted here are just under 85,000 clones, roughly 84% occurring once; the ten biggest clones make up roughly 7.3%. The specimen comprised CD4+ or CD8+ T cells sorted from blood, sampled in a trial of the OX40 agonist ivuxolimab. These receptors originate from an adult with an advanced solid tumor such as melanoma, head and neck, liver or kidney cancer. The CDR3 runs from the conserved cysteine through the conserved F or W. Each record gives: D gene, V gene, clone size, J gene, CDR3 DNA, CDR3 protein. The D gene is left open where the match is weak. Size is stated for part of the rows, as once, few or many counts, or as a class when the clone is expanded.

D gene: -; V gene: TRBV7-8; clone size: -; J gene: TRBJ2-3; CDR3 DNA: TGTGCCAGCAGCCCACCTAGGCTAGATACGCAGTATTTT; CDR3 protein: CASSPPRLDTQYF
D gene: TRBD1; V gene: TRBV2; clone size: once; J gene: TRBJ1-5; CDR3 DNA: TGTGCCAGCAGCCGGGACAGGGGGCACAATCAGCCCCAGCATTTT; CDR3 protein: CASSRDRGHNQPQHF
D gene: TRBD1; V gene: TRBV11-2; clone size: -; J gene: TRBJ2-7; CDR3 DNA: TGTGCCAGCAGCGTCCCGACAGGGATCTCCTACGAGCAGTACTTC; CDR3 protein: CASSVPTGISYEQYF
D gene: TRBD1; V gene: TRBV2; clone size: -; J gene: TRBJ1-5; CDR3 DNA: TGTGCCAGCAGTAAGACAGGGGGCCTCAATCAGCCCCAGCATTTT; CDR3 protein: CASSKTGGLNQPQHF
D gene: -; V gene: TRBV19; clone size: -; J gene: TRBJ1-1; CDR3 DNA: TGTGCCAGTAGTATATCGAAGACACTCTTGAACACTGAAGCTTTCTTT; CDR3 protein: CASSISKTLLNTEAFF
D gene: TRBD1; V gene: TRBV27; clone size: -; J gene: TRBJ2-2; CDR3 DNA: TGTGCCAGCACAGGACAGGGGAACACCGGGGAGCTGTTTTTT; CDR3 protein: CASTGQGNTGELFF
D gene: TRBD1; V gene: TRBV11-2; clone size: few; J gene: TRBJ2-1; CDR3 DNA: TGTGCCAGCAGCCCCAGCGGGGACAGGGGAAGATTGGCCTACAATGAGCAGTTCTTC; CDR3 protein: CASSPSGDRGRLAYNEQFF
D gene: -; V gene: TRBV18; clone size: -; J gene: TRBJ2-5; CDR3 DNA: TGTGCCAGCTCAGGAGGGACCCGAGAGACCCAGTACTTC; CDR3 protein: CASSGGTRETQYF
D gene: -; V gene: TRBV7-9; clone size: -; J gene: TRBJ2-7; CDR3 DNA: TGTGCCAGCAGCCGGGTCGGGGCCCCGTTTTCCTACGAGCAGTACTTC; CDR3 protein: CASSRVGAPFSYEQYF
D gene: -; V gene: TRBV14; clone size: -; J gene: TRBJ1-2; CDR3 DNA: TGTGCCAGCAGCCAAAGCCGGCGGGGAAACTATGGCTACACCTTC; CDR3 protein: CASSQSRRGNYGYTF
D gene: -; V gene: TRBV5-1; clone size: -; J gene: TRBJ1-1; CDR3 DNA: TGCGCCAGCAGCCTCGGGACCGGCGGAGCTTTCTTT; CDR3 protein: CASSLGTGGAFF
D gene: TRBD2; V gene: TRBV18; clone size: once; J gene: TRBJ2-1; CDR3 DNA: TGTGCCAGCTCCCACTGGCGGGAGGGCTACAATGAGCAGTTCTTC; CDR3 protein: CASSHWREGYNEQFF